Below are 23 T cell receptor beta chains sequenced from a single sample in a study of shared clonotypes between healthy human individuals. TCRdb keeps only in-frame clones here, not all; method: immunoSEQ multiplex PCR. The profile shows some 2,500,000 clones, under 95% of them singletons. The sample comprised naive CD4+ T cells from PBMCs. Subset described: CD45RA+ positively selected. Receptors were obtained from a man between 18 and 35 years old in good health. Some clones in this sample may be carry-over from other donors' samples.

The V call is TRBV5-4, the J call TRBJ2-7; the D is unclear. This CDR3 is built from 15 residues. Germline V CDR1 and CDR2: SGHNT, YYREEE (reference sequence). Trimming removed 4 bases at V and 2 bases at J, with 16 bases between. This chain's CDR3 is CASSQEIGPTYEQYF. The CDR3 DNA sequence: TGTGCCAGCAGCCAGGAGATCGGTCCGACCTACGAGCAGTACTTC.

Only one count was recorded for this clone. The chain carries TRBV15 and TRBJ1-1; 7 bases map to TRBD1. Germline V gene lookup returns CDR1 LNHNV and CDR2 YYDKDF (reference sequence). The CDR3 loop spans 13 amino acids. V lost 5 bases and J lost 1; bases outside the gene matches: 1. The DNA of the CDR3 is TGTGCCACCAGCGGGACAGCGAACACTGAAGCTTTCTTT. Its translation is CATSGTANTEAFF.

This CDR3 reads CASSKDQTGELFF. DNA for the CDR3: TGTGCCAGCAGCAAAGATCAGACCGGGGAGCTGTTTTTT. This chain connects TRBV21-1 to TRBJ2-2; the tabulated D call, TRBD1, remains unverified against the DNA. TRBV21-1 is shown as a pseudogene. The length of the CDR3 is 13 residues.

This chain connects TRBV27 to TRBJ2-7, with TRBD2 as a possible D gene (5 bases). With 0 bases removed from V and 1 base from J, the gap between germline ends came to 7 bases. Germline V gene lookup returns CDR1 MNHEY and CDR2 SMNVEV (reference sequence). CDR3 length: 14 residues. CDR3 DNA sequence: TGTGCCAGCAGTTTATCACTAGGGTCCTACGAGCAGTACTTC. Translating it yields CASSLSLGSYEQYF.

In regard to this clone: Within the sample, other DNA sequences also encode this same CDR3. CDR3 loop: CASSLANEQFF. In DNA, the CDR3 is TGCGCCAGCAGCTTAGCCAATGAGCAGTTCTTC. The genes are TRBV5-1 and TRBJ2-1; D not resolved. Germline values: CDR1 SGHRS, CDR2 YFSETQ. The CDR3 sequence is 11 residues long. The V and J ends lost 2 bases and 6 bases respectively, with 3 bases between them. Supplemented by reference TRBV5-1 and TRBJ2-1, the full variable domain reads KAGVTQTPRYLIKTRGQQVTLSCSPISGHRSVSWYQQTPGQGLQFLFEYFSETQRNKGNFPGRFSGRQFSNSRSEMNVSTLELGDSALYLCASSLANEQFFGPGTRLTVL.

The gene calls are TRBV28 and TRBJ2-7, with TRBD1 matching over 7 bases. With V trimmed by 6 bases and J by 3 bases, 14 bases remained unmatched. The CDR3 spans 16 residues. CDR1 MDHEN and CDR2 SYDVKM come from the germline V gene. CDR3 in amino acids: CASSPRITGTDYEQYF. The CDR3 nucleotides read TGTGCCAGCAGCCCCCGCATCACCGGGACAGACTACGAGCAGTACTTC.

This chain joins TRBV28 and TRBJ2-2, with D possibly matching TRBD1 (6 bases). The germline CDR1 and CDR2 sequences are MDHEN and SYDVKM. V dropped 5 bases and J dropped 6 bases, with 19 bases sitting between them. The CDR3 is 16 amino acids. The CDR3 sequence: CASSPLRGRAAGELFF. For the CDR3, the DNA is TGTGCCAGCAGTCCCCTCAGGGGTAGGGCGGCCGGGGAGCTGTTTTTT.

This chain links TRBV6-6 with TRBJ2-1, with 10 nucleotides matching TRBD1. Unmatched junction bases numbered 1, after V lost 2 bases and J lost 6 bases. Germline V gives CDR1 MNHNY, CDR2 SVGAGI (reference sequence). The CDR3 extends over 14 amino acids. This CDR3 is CASSYDRGRNEQFF. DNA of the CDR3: TGTGCCAGCAGTTACGACAGGGGGCGCAATGAGCAGTTCTTC.

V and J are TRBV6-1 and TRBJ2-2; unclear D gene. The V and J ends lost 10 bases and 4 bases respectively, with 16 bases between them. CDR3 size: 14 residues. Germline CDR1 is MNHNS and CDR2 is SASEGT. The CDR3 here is CATRVQISTGELFF. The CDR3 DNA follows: TGTGCCACCAGAGTGCAAATATCCACCGGGGAGCTGTTTTTT.

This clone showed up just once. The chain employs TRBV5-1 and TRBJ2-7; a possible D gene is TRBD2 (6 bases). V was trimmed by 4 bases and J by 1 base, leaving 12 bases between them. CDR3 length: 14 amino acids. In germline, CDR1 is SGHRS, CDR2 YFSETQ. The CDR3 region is CASSHDGTSYEQYF. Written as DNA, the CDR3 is TGCGCCAGCAGCCACGACGGGACTTCCTACGAGCAGTACTTC. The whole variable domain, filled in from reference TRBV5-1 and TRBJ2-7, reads KAGVTQTPRYLIKTRGQQVTLSCSPISGHRSVSWYQQTPGQGLQFLFEYFSETQRNKGNFPGRFSGRQFSNSRSEMNVSTLELGDSALYLCASSHDGTSYEQYFGPGTRLTVT.

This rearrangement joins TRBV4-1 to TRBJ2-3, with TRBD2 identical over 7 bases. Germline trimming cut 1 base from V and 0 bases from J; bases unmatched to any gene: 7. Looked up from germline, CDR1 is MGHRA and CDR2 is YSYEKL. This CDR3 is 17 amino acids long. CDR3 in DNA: TGCGCCAGCAGCCAAGGGCCTAGCGGCGCTAGCACAGATACGCAGTATTTT. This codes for CASSQGPSGASTDTQYF.

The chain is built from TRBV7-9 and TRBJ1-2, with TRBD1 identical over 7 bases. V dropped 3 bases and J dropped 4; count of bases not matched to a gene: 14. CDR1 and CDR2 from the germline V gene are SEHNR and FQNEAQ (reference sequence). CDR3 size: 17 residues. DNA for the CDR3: TGTGCCAGCAGCTTCCGCCGGGACAGAGTTTCGGGCTATGGCTACACCTTC. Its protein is CASSFRRDRVSGYGYTF.

The CDR3 DNA is TGTGCCAGCAGCACTAGGACAGGCCGCTTCACCGGGGAGCTGTTTTTT. Protein product: CASSTRTGRFTGELFF. V gene TRBV11-3 combines with J gene TRBJ2-2; 7 bases are a match to TRBD1. Germline values: CDR1 SGHNT, CDR2 YENEEA. V trimming: 5 bases; J trimming: 4 bases; junction bases outside the gene matches: 10. The CDR3 is 16 amino acids.

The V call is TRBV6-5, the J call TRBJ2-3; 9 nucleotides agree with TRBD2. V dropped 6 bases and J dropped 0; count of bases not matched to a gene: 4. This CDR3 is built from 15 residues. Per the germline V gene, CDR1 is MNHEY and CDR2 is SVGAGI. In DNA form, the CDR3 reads TGTGCCAGCAGACCTAGCGGGGTCAGCACAGATACGCAGTATTTT. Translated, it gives CASRPSGVSTDTQYF.

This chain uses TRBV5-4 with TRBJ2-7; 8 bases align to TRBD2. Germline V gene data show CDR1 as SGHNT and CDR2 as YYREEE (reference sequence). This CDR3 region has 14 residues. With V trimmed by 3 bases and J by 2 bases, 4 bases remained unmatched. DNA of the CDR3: TGTGCCAGCAGCTCTAGCGGGCCCCCCTACGAGCAGTACTTC. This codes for CASSSSGPPYEQYF.

The DNA for the CDR3 is TGTGCCAGAAGCCCACGCACTCGTGACCTGGGACAGGGGAGCAATCAGCCCCAGCATTTT. It is translated as CARSPRTRDLGQGSNQPQHF. The chain couples TRBV5-3 to TRBJ1-5, with TRBD1 matching over 10 bases. TRBV5-3 is classed as an ORF, of uncertain function. Trimming at V came to 4 bases and at J to 1 base, leaving 17 bases not matched to a gene. This CDR3 has 20 residues.

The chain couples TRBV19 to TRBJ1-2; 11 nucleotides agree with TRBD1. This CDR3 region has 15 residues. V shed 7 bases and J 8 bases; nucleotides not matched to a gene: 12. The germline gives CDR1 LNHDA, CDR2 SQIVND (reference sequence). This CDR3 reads CASTPLRDRGYGYTF. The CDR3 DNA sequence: TGTGCCAGTACTCCCTTAAGGGACAGGGGGTACGGCTACACCTTC.

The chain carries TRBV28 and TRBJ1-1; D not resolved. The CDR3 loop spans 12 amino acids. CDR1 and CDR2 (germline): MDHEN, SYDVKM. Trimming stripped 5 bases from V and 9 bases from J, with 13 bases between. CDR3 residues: CASSPLAGQAFF. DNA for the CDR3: TGTGCCAGCAGTCCCCTAGCGGGCCAAGCTTTCTTT.

CDR3 nucleotides: TGTGCCAGCAGCCCGGCCGTTTACTACAATGAGCAGTTCTTC. This encodes CASSPAVYYNEQFF. The gene calls are TRBV11-1 and TRBJ2-1; D is unresolved. Germline CDR1 is SGHAT and CDR2 is FQDESV (reference sequence). V was clipped by 5 bases and J by 3 bases, with 11 bases between them. The CDR3 contains 14 residues.

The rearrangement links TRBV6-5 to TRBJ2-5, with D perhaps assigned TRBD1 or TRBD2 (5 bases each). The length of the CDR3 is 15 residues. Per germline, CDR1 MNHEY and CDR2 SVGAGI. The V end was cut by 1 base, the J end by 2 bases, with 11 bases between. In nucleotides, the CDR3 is TGTGCCAGCAGTTACTTAGGGGACCAGCAAGAGACCCAGTACTTC. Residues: CASSYLGDQQETQYF.

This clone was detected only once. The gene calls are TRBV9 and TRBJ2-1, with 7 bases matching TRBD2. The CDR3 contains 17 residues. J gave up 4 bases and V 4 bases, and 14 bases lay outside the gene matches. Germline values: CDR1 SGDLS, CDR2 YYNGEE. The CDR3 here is CASSSTMTSNSYNEQFF. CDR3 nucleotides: TGTGCCAGCAGCTCTACGATGACTAGCAATAGTTACAATGAGCAGTTCTTC.

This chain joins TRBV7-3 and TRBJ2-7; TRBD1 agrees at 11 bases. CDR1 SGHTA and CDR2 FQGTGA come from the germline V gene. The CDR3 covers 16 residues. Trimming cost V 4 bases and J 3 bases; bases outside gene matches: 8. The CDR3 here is CASSYQGTGGLYEQYF. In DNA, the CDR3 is TGTGCCAGCAGCTACCAGGGGACAGGGGGGCTCTACGAGCAGTACTTC.

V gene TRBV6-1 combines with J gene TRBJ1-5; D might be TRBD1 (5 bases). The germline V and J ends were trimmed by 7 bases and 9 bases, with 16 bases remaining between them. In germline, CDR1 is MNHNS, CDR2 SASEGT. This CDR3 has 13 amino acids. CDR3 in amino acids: CASIQSGARPQHF. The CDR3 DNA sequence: TGTGCCAGCATCCAAAGTGGGGCGCGGCCCCAGCATTTT.